This TCR beta chain was identified during a study of cytomegalovirus exposure and HLA in healthy donors. Findings and limits, study-wide: Prediction of most subjects' HLA-A and HLA-B alleles by TCR beta sequences was reportedly accurate.

Primers: 60 Vbeta forward and 13 Jbeta reverse. Clones were sequenced by immunoSEQ multiplex PCR, and TCRdb holds only the in-frame ones, with some missing. Altogether 190,000 or so clones are present, around 75% being singletons, with the ten largest covering approximately 0.4%. Only one count was recorded for this clone. The antigen is undetermined. V shed 1 base and J shed 3 bases, with 6 bases lying between them. Germline V lookup: CDR1 SGHVS, CDR2 FQNEAQ. The CDR3 is made up of 14 amino acids. Input material: PBMCs. This chain joins TRBV7-8 and TRBJ1-4; a weak D match, TRBD1 (6 bases). The sequence came from a male donor in good health and CMV-seropositive. CDR3 sequence reads: CASSLEGANEKLFF. DNA of the CDR3: TGTGCCAGCAGCTTAGAGGGGGCTAATGAAAAACTGTTTTTT.